This T cell receptor (beta chain) was identified during a study of blood T cell repertoires in COVID-19. The wider study: Acute and convalescent COVID-19 samples came from the United States, Italy and Spain. T cells, B-cell-depleted T cells, or PBMCs supplied cDNA or gDNA.

The protocol was immunoSEQ multiplex PCR, while the TCRdb copy is restricted to in-frame clones and leaves out a portion. The sample lists fewer than 250,000 clones; around 85% were seen once. Germline assignment: CDR1 SGHTA and CDR2 FQGNSA. V lost 0 bases and J 9 bases, leaving 6 bases between the germline ends. This CDR3 is built from 12 residues. The clonotype comes from a woman aged 45-60 years with acute or convalescent COVID-19. The specimen was peripheral blood. The V gene is TRBV7-2, the J gene TRBJ2-1; no definite D call. CDR3 sequence: CASSLARVEQFF. As DNA, the CDR3 is TGTGCCAGCAGCTTAGCCCGGGTTGAGCAGTTCTTC.